Detailed here is one T cell receptor beta chain. The trim removed 7 bases at V and 8 bases at J, leaving 13 bases unmatched. The germline CDR1 and CDR2 sequences are SNHLY and FYNNEI. This CDR3 has 15 amino acids. One entry per CDR3 protein results from TCRdb running MiXCR on the RT-PCR reads. The sample includes about 700,000 distinct CDR3 sequences, approximately 14% seen only once; the top ten take about 3.9%. V gene TRBV2 combines with J gene TRBJ2-2; 7 bases line up with TRBD1. This sequence was found in a female donor in good health, serving as a healthy control. Sequencing input: memory CD4+ T cells from blood. The CDR3 sequence: CASKIRDSRPGELFF. CDR3 sequence (DNA): TGTGCCAGCAAGATAAGGGACAGCCGACCGGGGGAGCTGTTTTTT.